One sample yielded the 26 T cell receptor beta chains listed below, sequenced in a study of T cell responses to AZD1222 COVID-19 vaccine. Repertoires were generated with immunoSEQ multiplex PCR, while TCRdb's copy carries only in-frame clones and drops some. The sample includes about 140,000 clones, 80% to 95% of them seen just once. The material was peripheral blood, obtained 28 days after the second AZD1222 dose. The receptors were gathered from an adult who received the AZD1222 COVID-19 vaccine.

The gene calls are TRBV3-1 (or the pseudogene TRBV3-2) and TRBJ2-1, with 7 positions matching TRBD2. V dropped 1 base and J dropped 5; count of bases not matched to a gene: 11. Germline assignment: CDR1 LGHDT and CDR2 YNNKEL (reference sequence). CDR3 size: 17 residues. The DNA for the CDR3 is TGTGCCAGCAGCCAAGTGGTGCGGGGAGGGCCTGACAATGAGCAGTTCTTC. Translation: CASSQVVRGGPDNEQFF.

This chain links TRBV6-5 with TRBJ1-1; 7 positions agree with TRBD1. Germline CDR1 is MNHEY and CDR2 is SVGAGI. V lost 7 bases and J lost 0; bases outside the gene matches: 5. CDR3 length: 14 residues. The CDR3, as DNA: TGTGCCAGCAAAGGGGGACAGTTGAACACTGAAGCTTTCTTT. It yields the protein CASKGGQLNTEAFF.

V and J are TRBV5-1 and TRBJ2-1, with a weak D call TRBD1 (6 bases). The length of the CDR3 is 14 residues. The germline V gene has CDR1 SGHRS and CDR2 YFSETQ. The germline V and J ends were trimmed by 4 bases and 1 base, with 9 bases remaining between them. The CDR3 region has the DNA TGCGCCAGCAGCCCCGGACAGTCCTACAATGAGCAGTTCTTC. Its protein product is CASSPGQSYNEQFF. Full variable domain (missing parts from reference TRBV5-1 and TRBJ2-1): KAGVTQTPRYLIKTRGQQVTLSCSPISGHRSVSWYQQTPGQGLQFLFEYFSETQRNKGNFPGRFSGRQFSNSRSEMNVSTLELGDSALYLCASSPGQSYNEQFFGPGTRLTVL.

The rearrangement links TRBV27 to TRBJ2-3, with 7 nucleotides matching TRBD1. The germline CDR1 and CDR2 sequences are MNHEY and SMNVEV (reference sequence). This CDR3 has 14 residues. J gave up 1 base and V 3 bases, and 1 base lay outside the gene matches. CDR3 region: CASSLGQRTDTQYF. In nucleotides, the CDR3 is TGTGCCAGCAGTTTGGGACAGCGCACAGATACGCAGTATTTT.

This clone was picked up one time. The chain uses TRBV25-1 and TRBJ1-1; tentative D call: TRBD1 (5 bases). This CDR3 comprises 13 residues. CDR1 is MGHDK and CDR2 is SYGVNS in the germline V gene. V was clipped by 0 bases and J by 4 bases, with 6 bases between them. CDR3 protein: CASSEYGATEAFF. The DNA for the CDR3 is TGTGCCAGCAGTGAATACGGGGCCACTGAAGCTTTCTTT.

The chain uses TRBV5-1 and TRBJ1-3; D not certain. Trimming stripped 0 bases from V and 4 bases from J, with 11 bases between. CDR1 and CDR2 (germline): SGHRS, YFSETQ. This CDR3 contains 15 residues. CDR3 DNA sequence: TGCGCCAGCAGCTTGGACGGGGTTAGCGGAAACACCATATATTTT. Its protein is CASSLDGVSGNTIYF.

This sequence joins TRBV7-9 and TRBJ1-5; TRBD1 matches at 8 bases. Germline loops: CDR1 SEHNR, CDR2 FQNEAQ (reference sequence). Losses at the gene ends were 3 bases for V and 2 bases for J; bases not matched to a gene: 3. CDR3 length equals 15 residues. CDR3 sequence: CASSLAGQGNQPQHF. The DNA of the CDR3 is TGTGCCAGCAGCTTGGCGGGACAGGGCAATCAGCCCCAGCATTTT.

This sequence joins TRBV18 and TRBJ1-4; D uncertain. The CDR3 has 13 residues. V was pared by 6 bases and J by 2 bases, with 7 bases between. Germline-derived CDR1 and CDR2 are KGHSH and LQKENI. CDR3 protein: CASSQSTNEKLFF. CDR3 coding DNA: TGTGCCAGCTCCCAGTCCACTAATGAAAAACTGTTTTTT.

This chain links TRBV21-1 with TRBJ2-3. TRBV21-1 is reported as a pseudogene. The CDR3 contains 16 residues. Written as DNA, the CDR3 is TGTGCCAGCAGCAAATGGGCAAGGGATAACACAGATACGCAGTATTTT. It is translated as CASSKWARDNTDTQYF.

V usage is TRBV7-2 and J usage is TRBJ1-2, with no clear D. CDR1 SGHTA and CDR2 FQGNSA come from the germline V gene. The V and J ends lost 1 base and 4 bases respectively, with 10 bases between them. The CDR3 is 14 residues long. The CDR3 is CASSLDGRSYGYTF. The DNA of the CDR3 is TGTGCCAGCAGCTTAGATGGCAGGTCCTATGGCTACACCTTC.

The chain couples TRBV19 to TRBJ2-2; TRBD2 agrees at 10 bases. CDR3 length: 16 amino acids. The germline V gene encodes CDR1 LNHDA and CDR2 SQIVND (reference sequence). V lost 5 bases to trimming and J lost 5 bases; unmatched junction nucleotides: 8. CDR3 coding DNA: TGTGCCAGTAGTGTCCTAGCGGGAGTGCAAACCGGGGAGCTGTTTTTT. Translation: CASSVLAGVQTGELFF.

The rearrangement uses TRBV9 and TRBJ2-1, with TRBD2 as a possible D gene (6 bases). Germline CDR1 SGDLS, CDR2 YYNGEE. The CDR3 sequence is 15 residues long. V was cut by 7 bases and J by 0 bases, with 14 bases left in between. In DNA, the CDR3 is TGTGCCAGCTCGAGTGACGGGGGCTCCTACAATGAGCAGTTCTTC. Protein sequence: CASSSDGGSYNEQFF.

The chain combines TRBV2 with TRBJ2-3, with 11 bases lining up with TRBD2. Germline V gives CDR1 SNHLY, CDR2 FYNNEI. The junction had 7 bases not matched to a gene; V was cut back by 6 bases and J by 5 bases. The CDR3 spans 15 residues. DNA for the CDR3: TGTGCCAGCAGAGTAGGACTAGCGGGTCAAGATACGCAGTATTTT. As protein: CASRVGLAGQDTQYF.

The chain recombines TRBV28 with TRBJ2-1, with 16 bases fitting TRBD2. This CDR3 comprises 21 residues. Per the germline V gene, CDR1 is MDHEN and CDR2 is SYDVKM. The junction had 17 bases not matched to a gene; V was cut back by 6 bases and J by 3 bases. DNA of the CDR3: TGTGCCAGCAGCGCTAACATCGGGACTAGCGGGAGGGGGCCCCTCTACAATGAGCAGTTCTTC. Translating it yields CASSANIGTSGRGPLYNEQFF.

This chain links TRBV28 with TRBJ2-3, with a weak D call TRBD1 (6 bases). Trimming pared 5 bases from V and 2 bases from J, leaving 17 bases between. The CDR3 consists of 16 residues. Germline lookup yields CDR1 MDHEN and CDR2 SYDVKM. The CDR3 sequence is CASSTSGAGDTDTQYF. The CDR3 DNA sequence: TGTGCCAGCAGTACCTCCGGGGCAGGGGACACAGATACGCAGTATTTT.

The chain recombines TRBV6-4 with TRBJ2-2; tentative D call: TRBD1 (6 bases). The germline V and J ends were trimmed by 6 bases and 0 bases, with 8 bases remaining between them. Germline CDR1 and CDR2: MRHNA and SNTAGT. This CDR3 spans 14 amino acids. Here the CDR3 reads CASRWTANTGELFF. The CDR3 nucleotides read TGTGCCAGCAGATGGACAGCGAACACCGGGGAGCTGTTTTTT.

The chain employs TRBV30 and TRBJ2-7; D is possibly TRBD2 (5 bases). Between the trimmed V and J ends, which lost 0 bases and 3 bases, there was a span of 12 bases. The V gene's germline CDR1 is GTSNPN and CDR2 SVGIG (reference sequence). The CDR3 loop spans 14 amino acids. The CDR3 loop is CAWSVREPFYEQYF. DNA for the CDR3: TGTGCCTGGAGTGTACGGGAACCTTTCTACGAGCAGTACTTC.

The chain uses TRBV28 and TRBJ1-2, with a weak D call TRBD1 (5 bases). CDR1 is MDHEN, CDR2 SYDVKM, per germline. There are 13 residues in the CDR3. Trimming took 7 bases from V and 2 from J, leaving 11 bases between them. The DNA for the CDR3 is TGTGCCAGCATAAGATCAGGGAACTATGGCTACACCTTC. It codes for CASIRSGNYGYTF.

The V call is TRBV30, the J call TRBJ1-2, with D unresolved. The CDR3 totals 14 residues. Germline CDR1 GTSNPN, CDR2 SVGIG (reference sequence). V lost 5 bases and J 4 bases, leaving 17 bases between the germline ends. The CDR3 sequence is CAWAAGFPPYGYTF. CDR3 DNA: TGTGCCTGGGCCGCGGGGTTCCCACCCTATGGCTACACCTTC.

The chain is built from TRBV10-3 and TRBJ1-1; 9 positions agree with TRBD1. Germline V gene data show CDR1 as ENHRY and CDR2 as SYGVKD. The CDR3 has 14 amino acids. With V trimmed by 6 bases and J by 4 bases, 6 bases remained unmatched. Here the CDR3 DNA reads TGTGCCATCAGACCGGGACAGGGAGGCACTGAAGCTTTCTTT. Its translation: CAIRPGQGGTEAFF.

CDR3 sequence: CASSLGTNYGYTF. CDR3 bases: TGTGCCAGCAGCTTGGGGACTAACTATGGCTACACCTTC. The chain has TRBV7-2 and TRBJ1-2; no definite D call. CDR3 length equals 13 residues. V was clipped by 3 bases and J by 0 bases, with 5 bases between them. Germline V gene data show CDR1 as SGHTA and CDR2 as FQGNSA.

V usage is TRBV7-8 and J usage is TRBJ1-6; D is possibly TRBD1 (5 bases). The V end was cut by 6 bases, the J end by 10 bases, with 16 bases between. CDR3 length: 14 amino acids. Germline V lookup: CDR1 SGHVS, CDR2 FQNEAQ. CDR3 sequence reads: CASSPVAGRSPLHF. The CDR3 DNA reads TGTGCCAGCAGTCCTGTCGCAGGGCGGTCACCCCTCCACTTT.

This clone came up once. The V and J genes are TRBV5-6 and TRBJ1-2; D not certain. This CDR3 comprises 13 residues. The V and J ends lost 0 bases and 4 bases respectively, with 7 bases between them. Germline CDR1 is SGHDT and CDR2 is YYEEEE. Here the CDR3 reads CASSLDTLYGYTF. The CDR3 DNA sequence: TGTGCCAGCAGCTTGGACACACTCTATGGCTACACCTTC.

This clone was detected once. The gene calls are TRBV2 and TRBJ2-3; TRBD2 matches at 9 bases. The CDR3 totals 16 residues. The junction had 12 bases not matched to a gene; V was cut back by 7 bases and J by 4 bases. Germline CDR1 reads SNHLY; CDR2 reads FYNNEI. This chain's CDR3 is CASIEWASGIADTQYF. As DNA, the CDR3 is TGTGCCAGCATAGAATGGGCTAGCGGGATCGCAGATACGCAGTATTTT.

The CDR3 protein is CASSLGGGRTEAFF. In nucleotides, the CDR3 is TGTGCCAGCAGCCTCGGGGGTGGAAGGACTGAAGCTTTCTTT. This chain uses TRBV6-1 with TRBJ1-1; possible D gene TRBD1, 5 bases. Germline V CDR1 and CDR2: MNHNS, SASEGT. Deletions cut 6 bases from V and 5 bases from J, with 16 bases between. The CDR3 is made up of 14 amino acids.

The chain combines TRBV5-5 with TRBJ1-4; a possible D gene is TRBD1 (5 bases). Trimming left V 1 base short and J 8 bases short, with 15 bases between. Germline V gene sequence: CDR1 SGHKS, CDR2 YYEKEE (reference sequence). The CDR3 loop spans 15 amino acids. CDR3 sequence reads: CASSLTGIGGEKLFF. Here the CDR3 DNA reads TGTGCCAGCAGCTTGACTGGGATCGGGGGAGAAAAACTGTTTTTT.